These 22 T cell receptor beta chains share one sample of origin, sequenced in a study of CD8+CD57+ T cells in acquired aplastic anemia. Genomic DNA constituted the template upon which TCR beta VDJ and CDR3 profiling was performed. Via MiXCR, TCRdb re-called the reads, giving one row per CDR3 protein. The sample has roughly 80,000 distinct CDR3 sequences; roughly three quarters are singletons. Sequencing involved patients with CD8+CD57+ cell expansion previously shown by flow cytometry. Sequenced: sorted CD4+, CD8+, or CD8+CD57+ T cells (not recorded which) from PBMCs. Source of these receptors: a human donor with aplastic anemia.

This chain joins TRBV20-1 and TRBJ2-3; possible D gene TRBD1, 6 bases. The ends were cut back, 4 bases at V and 6 bases at J, with 17 bases in the middle. Germline CDR1 reads DFQATT; CDR2 reads SNEGSKA (reference sequence). The CDR3 loop spans 14 amino acids. In nucleotides, the CDR3 is TGCAGTGCTACCCGACAGGCCGCTTTGGATACGCAGTATTTT. Residues: CSATRQAALDTQYF.

This clonotype was counted only a few times. V gene TRBV7-9 combines with J gene TRBJ2-7; D gene uncertain. The V gene lost 3 bases and the J gene lost 2 bases, with 8 bases spanning the gap. In germline, CDR1 is SEHNR, CDR2 FQNEAQ (reference sequence). CDR3 length equals 13 residues. CDR3 coding DNA: TGTGCCAGCAGCTTGCCAGATACCTACGAGCAGTACTTC. This encodes CASSLPDTYEQYF.

The chain joins TRBV5-6 to TRBJ2-1; D tentatively fits TRBD1 or TRBD2 (5 bases each). V lost 2 bases to trimming and J lost 7 bases, with 13 bases between them. The CDR3 is made up of 14 amino acids. Germline CDR1 SGHDT, CDR2 YYEEEE. The CDR3 protein is CASSFPPGANEQFF. The CDR3 region has the DNA TGTGCCAGCAGCTTCCCCCCCGGGGCGAATGAGCAGTTCTTC. Looking up the rest from reference TRBV5-6 and TRBJ2-1 gives the full variable domain: DAGVTQSPTHLIKTRGQQVTLRCSPKSGHDTVSWYQQALGQGPQFIFQYYEEEERQRGNFPDRFSGHQFPNYSSELNVNALLLGDSALYLCASSFPPGANEQFFGPGTRLTVL.

A word on this clonotype: An end of the junction does not agree with germline; a read error may underlie this. The V and J genes are TRBV29-1 and TRBJ2-1, with D perhaps TRBD2 (6 bases). The CDR3 covers 12 residues. Looked up from germline, CDR1 is SQVTM and CDR2 is ANQGSEA. CDR3 amino acids: CGVPTSSNEQFF. For the CDR3, the DNA is TGCGGCGTGCCCACTAGCTCAAATGAGCAGTTCTTC.

This clonotype occurred once. V usage is TRBV19 and J usage is TRBJ2-2, with D perhaps matching TRBD2 (5 bases). Trimming took off 10 bases at V and 0 bases at J, with 12 bases between the two ends. This CDR3 contains 14 residues. Germline CDR1 LNHDA, CDR2 SQIVND (reference sequence). CDR3 loop: CATTDGANTGELFF. The CDR3 DNA reads as TGTGCCACAACCGACGGGGCGAACACCGGGGAGCTGTTTTTT.

This chain uses TRBV19 with TRBJ1-5, with 8 bases fitting TRBD1. From germline, CDR1 is LNHDA and CDR2 SQIVND (reference sequence). The trim removed 6 bases at V and 0 bases at J, leaving 4 bases unmatched. The CDR3 runs to 15 residues. The CDR3 nucleotides are TGTGCCAGTAGGGGGACAGGTTATAGCAATCAGCCCCAGCATTTT. Its protein is CASRGTGYSNQPQHF.

This chain links TRBV10-3 with TRBJ2-2; the match to TRBD2 covers 7 bases. The J segment lost 0 bases and the V segment lost 9 bases, leaving 7 bases of the junction unmatched. CDR3 length: 15 amino acids. Germline V CDR1 and CDR2: ENHRY, SYGVKD. The CDR3 DNA reads as TGTGCCATTAAAGGGGAGGGCGCGAACACCGGGGAGCTGTTTTTT. This encodes CAIKGEGANTGELFF.

This clonotype was counted once. The J gene is TRBJ1-4, the V gene TRBV20-1, with a possible D match to TRBD1 (5 bases). Germline CDR1 reads DFQATT; CDR2 reads SNEGSKA (reference sequence). The CDR3 covers 14 residues. Deletions cut 2 bases from V and 8 bases from J, with 15 bases between. The CDR3, as DNA: TGCAGTGCTAGAAGTCGCAGGGTTGTAGAAAAACTGTTTTTT. This sequence encodes CSARSRRVVEKLFF.

This chain uses TRBV9 with TRBJ1-2, with TRBD1 matching over 7 bases. The CDR3 has 15 amino acids. V trimming: 4 bases; J trimming: 3 bases; junction bases outside the gene matches: 9. The V gene's germline CDR1 is SGDLS and CDR2 YYNGEE. DNA of the CDR3: TGTGCCAGCAGCCCGAGTGGAGGGGGCTACTATGGCTACACCTTC. This translates into CASSPSGGGYYGYTF.

CDR3 DNA: TGTGCCAGCAGCTTAGCCCTTGGGGGGACCGGGGAGCTGTTTTTT. It specifies CASSLALGGTGELFF. The rearrangement uses TRBV7-2 and TRBJ2-2; TRBD2 might be the D (6 bases). Looked up from germline, CDR1 is SGHTA and CDR2 is FQGNSA. Deletions cut 0 bases from V and 5 bases from J, with 10 bases between. CDR3 size: 15 residues.

The table lists this clonotype with a few counts. V and J are TRBV25-1 and TRBJ1-1; D is unclear. Germline V gene data show CDR1 as MGHDK and CDR2 as SYGVNS. V dropped 1 base and J dropped 1 base, with 7 bases sitting between them. The CDR3 totals 14 residues. The CDR3 spells CASSESMANTEAFF. Written as DNA, the CDR3 is TGTGCCAGCAGTGAATCTATGGCGAACACTGAAGCTTTCTTT.

This rearrangement joins TRBV29-1 to TRBJ2-3; the D is unclear. The CDR3 has 13 amino acids. From germline, CDR1 is SQVTM and CDR2 ANQGSEA. The ends were cut back, 7 bases at V and 4 bases at J, with 15 bases in the middle. The CDR3 reads CSAGPLRADTQYF. CDR3 nucleotides: TGCAGCGCTGGGCCACTAAGGGCAGATACGCAGTATTTT.

This chain connects TRBV29-1 to TRBJ2-1; 7 bases are a match to TRBD1. Unmatched junction bases numbered 8, after V lost 4 bases and J lost 5 bases. The CDR3 length is 14 residues. The germline V gene has CDR1 SQVTM and CDR2 ANQGSEA. DNA of the CDR3: TGCAGCGTTGTAGGACAGGCCATAAACAATGAGCAGTTCTTC. As protein: CSVVGQAINNEQFF.

This clonotype was seen a single time. This chain links TRBV10-3 with TRBJ2-3, with 9 bases matching TRBD2. From germline, CDR1 is ENHRY and CDR2 SYGVKD. V shed 7 bases, J shed 6 bases, and the junction held 5 bases outside the gene matches. This CDR3 has 13 residues. The CDR3 here is CAINSGRSDTQYF. The DNA of the CDR3 is TGTGCCATCAATAGCGGGAGATCGGATACGCAGTATTTT.

V is TRBV11-2 and J is TRBJ2-3, with D possibly being TRBD2 (5 bases). V lost 6 bases and J 1 base, leaving 17 bases between the germline ends. The CDR3 length is 16 residues. Germline assignment: CDR1 SGHAT and CDR2 FQNNGV. CDR3 nucleotides: TGTGCCAGCAGTCCTCCGAGCGGTTGGGGCACAGATACGCAGTATTTT. Protein sequence: CASSPPSGWGTDTQYF.

The chain links TRBV24-1 to TRBJ2-1; 7 nucleotides line up with TRBD2. CDR1 is KGHDR and CDR2 is SFDVKD in the germline V gene. The CDR3 spans 15 residues. V gave up 3 bases and J gave up 8 bases; unmatched junction bases: 9. As DNA, the CDR3 is TGTGCCACCAGTGATAGAGGAGAGCGGGAAGATGAGCAGTTCTTC. Translation gives CATSDRGEREDEQFF.

With regard to this clonotype: At one boundary the junction diverges from the germline segment, which might be a read error. The rearrangement links TRBV20-1 to TRBJ1-1; D might be TRBD1 (5 bases). The CDR3 contains 9 residues. Germline CDR1 and CDR2: DFQATT and SNEGSKA (reference sequence). CDR3 sequence reads: CSAKSLGTF. The CDR3 nucleotides read TGCAGTGCAAAAAGCCTAGGGACTTTT.

The CDR3 region is CATSRDNGGFGAYEQYF. The CDR3 nucleotides read TGTGCCACCAGCAGAGATAATGGGGGGTTTGGGGCCTACGAGCAGTACTTC. The J gene is TRBJ2-7, the V gene TRBV15; D possibly corresponds to TRBD2 (6 bases). CDR3 length equals 17 residues. The V gene lost 0 bases and the J gene lost 2 bases, with 17 bases spanning the gap. CDR1 is LNHNV, CDR2 YYDKDF, per germline (reference sequence).

This chain uses TRBV7-2 with TRBJ1-2, with a tentative D call TRBD1 (5 bases). CDR3 length: 11 amino acids. Germline V gene lookup returns CDR1 SGHTA and CDR2 FQGNSA. V shed 6 bases and J shed 9 bases, with 11 bases lying between them. The CDR3 region is CASRADRSYTF. CDR3 nucleotide sequence: TGTGCCAGCAGGGCCGACAGAAGCTACACCTTC.

In its sample, this clonotype was seen many times. This chain connects TRBV9 to TRBJ2-5, with D tentatively TRBD2 (5 bases). V lost 0 bases and J lost 3, with 6 bases in between. The CDR3 covers 13 residues. Germline V lookup: CDR1 SGDLS, CDR2 YYNGEE. The CDR3 loop is CASSVEGEETQYF. The CDR3 DNA is TGTGCCAGCAGCGTAGAGGGAGAAGAGACCCAGTACTTC. Using reference TRBV9 and TRBJ2-5 for the parts outside the CDR3, the full variable domain is DSGVTQTPKHLITATGQRVTLRCSPRSGDLSVYWYQQSLDQGLQFLIQYYNGEERAKGNILERFSAQQFPDLHSELNLSSLELGDSALYFCASSVEGEETQYFGPGTRLLVL.

This clonotype was seen more than once but under ten times. The rearrangement links TRBV10-3 to TRBJ1-2; D not resolved. CDR3 length equals 14 residues. The V gene's germline CDR1 is ENHRY and CDR2 SYGVKD. V was pared by 0 bases and J by 3 bases, with 8 bases between. CDR3 DNA sequence: TGTGCCATCAGTGAGTCCGGGGAACACTATGGCTACACCTTC. This encodes CAISESGEHYGYTF.

The chain links TRBV20-1 to TRBJ1-6; no clear D. Trimming shortened V by 3 bases and J by 13 bases, and 1 base separated the two germline ends. Germline lookup yields CDR1 DFQATT and CDR2 SNEGSKA (reference sequence). The CDR3 covers 8 residues. The CDR3 is CSASPLHF. CDR3 DNA: TGCAGTGCTAGCCCCCTCCACTTT.